The sequence of this T cell receptor beta chain was determined in a study of blood T cells in healthy people across ages. The germline V and J ends were trimmed by 3 bases and 2 bases, with 10 bases remaining between them. This CDR3 spans 13 amino acids. In germline, CDR1 is DFQATT, CDR2 SNEGSKA (reference sequence). Combining a sample-barcoded 5' primer with a J-beta primer mix, a second PCR ran for about 7 to 11 cycles. Each CDR3 protein gets one entry after TCRdb re-called the 5' RACE reads with MiXCR. In the table there are 650,000 to 900,000 distinct CDR3 sequences, approximately 59% of which are singletons. This clonotype was seen only once. Its antigen is not identified. Overall study findings and caveats: Naive T cell percentage showed a strong correlation with TCR beta diversity. A roughly linear fall in TCR beta diversity per million T cells was seen with increasing age.

What was sequenced was blood. The receptor's source is a man in his thirties or forties in good health. The V gene is TRBV20-1, the J gene TRBJ1-2, with a weak D call TRBD1 (5 bases). CDR3 in amino acids: CSARQGGNYGYTF. CDR3 DNA sequence: TGCAGTGCTAGGCAGGGTGGGAACTATGGCTACACCTTC.